The T cell receptor beta chain under discussion was sequenced for a study of cytomegalovirus exposure and HLA in healthy donors. About the study: Assignment to the Caucasian-associated ancestry cluster applied to 75% to 85% of the approximately 400 genotyped donors.

PCR employed 60 Vbeta and 13 Jbeta primers. TCRdb's copy holds only in-frame clones and misses some; the assay was immunoSEQ multiplex PCR. Here the sample spans tens of thousands of clones, around 73% being singletons. Points on this clone: The antigen is unknown.

General study results and limits: Later work associated more than 15,000 TCR beta sequences with HLA alleles at 0.05 false discovery rate.

The germline V gene has CDR1 SGDLS and CDR2 YYNGEE. The germline V and J ends were trimmed by 5 bases and 2 bases, with 11 bases remaining between them. The CDR3 covers 13 residues. The sample comprised PBMCs. The clonotype comes from a man aged 45-60 years in good health and CMV-seronegative. V usage is TRBV9 and J usage is TRBJ2-7, with D tentatively TRBD2 (5 bases). The CDR3 coding sequence is TGTGCCAGCAGTGAGGGTCTGACCTACGAGCAGTACTTC. Protein sequence: CASSEGLTYEQYF. Based on the CDR3 plus reference TRBV9 and TRBJ2-7, the full variable domain is DSGVTQTPKHLITATGQRVTLRCSPRSGDLSVYWYQQSLDQGLQFLIQYYNGEERAKGNILERFSAQQFPDLHSELNLSSLELGDSALYFCASSEGLTYEQYFGPGTRLTVT.